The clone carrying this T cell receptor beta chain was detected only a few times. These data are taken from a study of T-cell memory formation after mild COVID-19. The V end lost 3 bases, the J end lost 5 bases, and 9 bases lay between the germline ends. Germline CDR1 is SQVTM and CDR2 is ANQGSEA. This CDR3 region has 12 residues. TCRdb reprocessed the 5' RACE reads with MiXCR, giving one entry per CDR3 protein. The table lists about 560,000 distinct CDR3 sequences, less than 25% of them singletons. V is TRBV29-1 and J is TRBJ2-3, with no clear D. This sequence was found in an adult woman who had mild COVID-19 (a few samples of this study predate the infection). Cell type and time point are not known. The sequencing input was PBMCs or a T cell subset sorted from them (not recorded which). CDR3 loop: CSVDDSQDTQYF. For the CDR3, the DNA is TGCAGCGTTGACGACTCACAAGATACGCAGTATTTT.